The rows below give T cell receptor beta chains drawn from one sample of a study of human T cells and chemical hapten exposure. In TCRdb, the RACE reads were re-called with MiXCR into one record per CDR3 protein. This sample has more than 300,000 distinct CDR3 sequences; around 5.5% occur once, and the top ten carry 2.6%. This specimen was whole blood, taken in connection with sensitization to the hapten diphenylcyclopropenone (DPC). These receptors were collected from a woman in her forties or fifties with alopecia areata. Some clones in this sample may be carry-over from other donors' samples. The CDR3 runs from the conserved cysteine through the conserved F or W. D genes are given only for firm matches. Size values are once, few and many counts, or a class for expanded clones, and some rows have none.

clone_size,d_call,j_call,v_call,cdr3_aa,cdr3_nt
many,TRBD2,TRBJ2-2,TRBV12-3/TRBV12-4,CASSRGSLGELFF,TGTGCCAGCAGCCGCGGGAGCCTCGGGGAGCTGTTTTTT
NA,TRBD1,TRBJ1-1,TRBV18,CASSFSGTGDAFF,TGTGCCAGCTCATTCTCCGGGACAGGGGACGCTTTCTTT
NA,TRBD2,TRBJ2-7,TRBV7-9,CASSLSTSGTVYEQYF,TGTGCCAGCAGCTTATCAACTAGCGGGACCGTCTACGAGCAGTACTTC
few,NA,TRBJ2-5,TRBV21-1,CASRGLAGSQETQYF,TGTGCCAGCAGGGGACTAGCGGGGAGCCAAGAGACCCAGTACTTC
many,TRBD1,TRBJ2-7,TRBV10-3,CAIRTGGHEQYF,TGTGCCATCAGGACAGGGGGACACGAGCAGTACTTC
many,TRBD2,TRBJ2-3,TRBV20-1,CSAGTSGSTDTQYF,TGCAGTGCCGGGACTAGCGGGAGCACAGATACGCAGTATTTT
few,NA,TRBJ1-1,TRBV5-5,CASIRGHLNTEAFF,TGTGCCAGCATCCGAGGACATCTGAACACTGAAGCTTTCTTT
many,TRBD2,TRBJ2-3,TRBV7-9,CASSPRTSGDSSTDTQYF,TGTGCCAGCAGCCCCCGGACTAGCGGGGACTCTAGCACAGATACGCAGTATTTT
many,TRBD2,TRBJ2-1,TRBV11-2,CASSYRSSGRDSYNEQFF,TGTGCCAGCAGCTACCGAAGTAGCGGGAGGGATTCCTACAATGAGCAGTTCTTC
many,TRBD2,TRBJ2-1,TRBV19,CASSMMGGTSGDEQFF,TGTGCCAGTAGTATGATGGGAGGGACTAGCGGTGATGAGCAGTTCTTC
few,NA,TRBJ2-2,TRBV12-3/TRBV12-4,CASSFGRDNTGELFF,TGTGCCAGCAGTTTTGGTAGGGATAACACCGGGGAGCTGTTTTTT
few,TRBD2,TRBJ2-3,TRBV3-1,CASSQDRAGDTDTQYF,TGTGCCAGCAGCCAAGACCGTGCGGGAGACACAGATACGCAGTATTTT
many,TRBD2,TRBJ2-7,TRBV12-3/TRBV12-4,CASSLRLAGGPRNEQYF,TGTGCCAGCAGTTTGCGACTAGCGGGAGGGCCCAGGAACGAGCAGTACTTC
NA,NA,TRBJ1-1,TRBV30,CAWSVFGGRMNTEAFF,TGTGCCTGGAGTGTATTTGGCGGAAGAATGAACACTGAAGCTTTCTTT
NA,NA,TRBJ1-1,TRBV20-1,CSARAGRGARTEAFF,TGCAGTGCTAGAGCCGGGAGGGGGGCGCGGACTGAAGCTTTCTTT
many,NA,TRBJ2-7,TRBV7-9,CASSSRGFGYEQYF,TGTGCCAGCAGCTCCCGGGGCTTTGGGTACGAGCAGTACTTC
NA,TRBD1,TRBJ1-4,TRBV25-1,CASSPGQGAEKLFF,TGTGCCAGCAGTCCGGGACAGGGGGCTGAAAAACTGTTTTTT
once,NA,TRBJ1-4,TRBV7-6,CASSPEASNEKLFF,TGTGCCAGCAGCCCCGAGGCCTCGAATGAAAAACTGTTTTTT
many,NA,TRBJ2-3,TRBV6-5,CASNRGAVADTQYF,TGTGCCAGCAATCGGGGCGCTGTTGCGGATACGCAGTATTTT
many,TRBD1,TRBJ1-1,TRBV14,CASSQVGQGLRGTEAFF,TGTGCCAGCAGCCAAGTGGGACAGGGCTTGAGAGGCACTGAAGCTTTCTTT
few,TRBD2,TRBJ2-3,TRBV10-1,CASSYSLAGYTDTQYF,TGCGCCAGCAGTTACTCTCTAGCGGGATACACAGATACGCAGTATTTT
few,NA,TRBJ1-5,TRBV6-7,CASSYRGIYPNQPQHF,TGTGCCAGCAGTTACCGGGGAATATATCCCAATCAGCCCCAGCATTTT